Listed here are 23 T cell receptor beta chains from one sample, sequenced in a study of molecular identifiers for immune sequencing clone quantification (dated by TCRdb to between 2018 and 2020). The receptor library was made with PCR. Sequencing instrument: Illumina HiSeq 4000. TCRdb redid the processing of the public reads, applying fastp at Q25 and MiXCR, and retained in-frame beta chains. Identical CDR3 proteins give one entry, which carries the most common genes and DNA. Present in this sample are over 600,000 distinct CDR3 sequences, nearly 20% of which were seen just once. 0.85% of the sample rests with the top ten. What was sequenced was naive CD8+ T cells from blood, with Jurkat cell RNA spiked in. The cell subset or site label corresponds to: FACS-sorted CD8+CD4-CCR7+CD45RA+ naive T cells. These receptors originate from a human donor in good health. Some libraries in this study had Jurkat cell RNA spiked in.

Note on this clonotype: Since a much larger clone is just one base distant, this may be a read error. The chain is built from TRBV9 and TRBJ1-1; D may be TRBD1 (5 bases). CDR3 length: 16 residues. Germline CDR1 is SGDLS and CDR2 is YYNGEE. CDR3 in DNA: TGTGCCAGCAGTTTAATGTCCGGGGCACAGAACACCGAAGCTTTCTTT. Translating it yields CASSLMSGAQNTEAFF.

This clonotype was counted only a few times. The V and J genes are TRBV28 and TRBJ2-1; 8 bases match TRBD2. Germline V gives CDR1 MDHEN, CDR2 SYDVKM. The CDR3 totals 13 residues. Trimming cost V 6 bases and J 5 bases; bases outside gene matches: 3. CDR3 protein: CASRLSGNNEQFF. In nucleotides, the CDR3 is TGTGCCAGCAGGCTTAGCGGGAACAATGAGCAGTTCTTC.

This clonotype was recorded at least ten times. The chain combines TRBV29-1 with TRBJ2-1, with TRBD1 matching 7 bases. Per the germline V gene, CDR1 is SQVTM and CDR2 is ANQGSEA. The CDR3 runs to 13 residues. V was clipped by 7 bases and J by 3 bases; unmatched bases: 6. The CDR3 DNA reads as TGCAGCGCCCAGACAGGGAGCTACAATGAGCAGTTCTTC. Amino acid sequence: CSAQTGSYNEQFF.

This rearrangement joins TRBV19 to TRBJ2-7, with 8 bases that match TRBD2. CDR3 length: 15 amino acids. The germline V gene has CDR1 LNHDA and CDR2 SQIVND (reference sequence). J gave up 2 bases and V 10 bases, and 13 bases lay outside the gene matches. CDR3: CATSSAGGSPYEQYF. The CDR3 DNA reads TGTGCCACTTCCTCGGCGGGGGGAAGCCCCTACGAGCAGTACTTC.

This clonotype was seen repeatedly, ten times or more. The chain uses TRBV4-1 and TRBJ1-5, with 11 bases aligning to TRBD1. Germline V CDR1 and CDR2: MGHRA, YSYEKL. The CDR3 is 17 residues long. The trim removed 5 bases at V and 11 bases at J, leaving 17 bases unmatched. This CDR3 is CASSGAGTGGVQTAQHF. The CDR3 DNA is TGCGCCAGCAGCGGAGCCGGGACAGGGGGGGTCCAAACGGCCCAGCATTTT.

This clonotype came up many times. The gene calls are TRBV20-1 and TRBJ1-3; 9 bases fit TRBD1. Germline-derived CDR1 and CDR2 are DFQATT and SNEGSKA (reference sequence). The CDR3 spans 15 residues. V lost 0 bases to trimming and J lost 10 bases; unmatched junction nucleotides: 10. The CDR3 sequence: CSARDQTGGFDTIYF. The CDR3, as DNA: TGCAGTGCTAGAGATCAGACAGGGGGTTTTGATACCATATATTTT.

About this clonotype itself: A much more abundant neighbour one base away suggests this may be a read error. The V and J genes are TRBV20-1 and TRBJ1-3, with TRBD1 matching 8 bases. The germline V gene encodes CDR1 DFQATT and CDR2 SNEGSKA (reference sequence). The CDR3 extends over 13 amino acids. DNA for the CDR3: TGCAGTGCTCAGGGGGCCTCTGGAAACACCATGTATTTT. Its translation: CSAQGASGNTMYF.

This clonotype was counted ten times or more. The V gene is TRBV28, the J gene TRBJ2-7; 11 bases map to TRBD2. The J segment lost 3 bases and the V segment lost 4 bases, leaving 2 bases of the junction unmatched. Germline assignment: CDR1 MDHEN and CDR2 SYDVKM. The CDR3 has 14 residues. The CDR3 region is CASSSSGRIYEQYF. Written as DNA, the CDR3 is TGTGCCAGCAGTTCTAGCGGGAGGATCTACGAGCAGTACTTC.

The sample holds many counts of this clonotype. The V and J genes are TRBV24-1 and TRBJ2-1; D unresolved. The CDR3 has 14 amino acids. V lost 4 bases, J lost 4 bases, and 10 bases lay in between. Germline CDR1 KGHDR, CDR2 SFDVKD. CDR3 DNA: TGTGCCACCAGTGAGCGAGGATCGTACAATGAGCAGTTCTTC. It is translated as CATSERGSYNEQFF.

This clonotype has a handful of counts. Germline and junction disagree at one end, which may indicate a read error. CDR3 bases: TGTGCTAGCAGCTTAGGACCGAGACTGGTCATATCGGCAGGCTACCAAGAGACCCAGTACTTC. Translation: CASSLGPRLVISAGYQETQYF. The chain couples TRBV7-7 to TRBJ2-5; D is unclear. Germline V gene lookup returns CDR1 SSHAT and CDR2 FNYEAQ (reference sequence). The CDR3 totals 21 residues.

This clonotype was seen a single time. The V call is TRBV19, the J call TRBJ2-3, with 10 positions matching TRBD1. The CDR3 has 15 amino acids. Trimming took 7 bases from V and 4 from J; bases not matched to a gene: 8. Germline CDR1 LNHDA, CDR2 SQIVND (reference sequence). The CDR3 DNA is TGTGCCAGTACTATCGGGACAGGGGTGGCAGATACGCAGTATTTT. This encodes CASTIGTGVADTQYF.

This clonotype was counted many times. The CDR3 DNA sequence: TGTGCCAGTAGTACCCGGACGGTCCAAGAGACCCAGTACTTC. As protein: CASSTRTVQETQYF. The genes are TRBV19 and TRBJ2-5; D gene ambiguous. Between the trimmed V and J ends, which lost 4 bases and 1 base, there was a span of 10 bases. The CDR3 contains 14 residues. Germline CDR1 LNHDA, CDR2 SQIVND (reference sequence).

To note about this clonotype: A much larger clone lies one base from this, so it may be a read error. The chain uses TRBV4-1 and TRBJ2-5, with D hard to call. The CDR3 is made up of 15 amino acids. Germline values: CDR1 MGHRA, CDR2 YSYEKL. The CDR3 sequence: CASSPGEATQGTQYF. For the CDR3, the DNA is TGCGCCAGCAGCCCCGGTGAGGCCACTCAAGGGACCCAGTACTTC.

This clonotype showed up many times. The rearrangement links TRBV7-8 to TRBJ2-1; D possibly corresponds to TRBD2 (5 bases). The CDR3 contains 14 residues. V was pared by 5 bases and J by 9 bases, with 17 bases between. The germline V gene encodes CDR1 SGHVS and CDR2 FQNEAQ. The CDR3 bases are TGTGCCAGCAGCCCCCCGACGGGGTGGCGTGAGCAGTTCTTC. Its translation: CASSPPTGWREQFF.

This clonotype has a count of ten or more. The chain has TRBV7-2 and TRBJ2-1; unclear D gene. Trimming took off 0 bases at V and 2 bases at J, with 11 bases between the two ends. The CDR3 spans 16 residues. Germline CDR1 is SGHTA and CDR2 is FQGNSA. The chain's CDR3 is CASSLASTSTYNEQFF. CDR3 bases: TGTGCCAGCAGCTTAGCCAGCACGAGTACCTACAATGAGCAGTTCTTC.

This clonotype was observed many times. The genes are TRBV6-5 and TRBJ2-3, with D unresolved. The CDR3 spans 14 residues. Trimming took 5 bases from V and 2 from J, leaving 11 bases between them. Germline V CDR1 and CDR2: MNHEY, SVGAGI. The DNA of the CDR3 is TGTGCCAGCAGTATCCTAGAAGCCACAGATACGCAGTATTTT. It yields the protein CASSILEATDTQYF.

In regard to this clonotype: With a much larger clone just one base away, this may be a read error. Because the CDR3 is missing its conserved closing phenylalanine or tryptophan, this is likely a read error. The CDR3 bases are TGCGCCAGCAGCACCGATCCCGGGACCCAGTACCTC. Amino acids: CASSTDPGTQYL. This rearrangement joins TRBV4-1 to TRBJ2-5; no definite D call. This CDR3 has 12 amino acids. Deletions cut 5 bases from V and 7 bases from J, with 11 bases between. Germline CDR1 and CDR2: MGHRA and YSYEKL.

The chain couples TRBV5-3 to TRBJ2-4; 8 bases match TRBD1. TRBV5-3 is an open reading frame whose function is uncertain. The CDR3 covers 13 residues. J lost 12 bases, V lost 2 bases, and 7 bases had no gene match. The CDR3: CARSFDRGEGQYF. In DNA, the CDR3 is TGTGCCAGAAGCTTTGACAGGGGTGAGGGTCAGTACTTC.

This clonotype was detected ten times or more. V is TRBV10-2 and J is TRBJ2-3, with TRBD2 matching 8 bases. Trimming took 3 bases from V and 6 from J; bases not matched to a gene: 8. The CDR3 is 15 residues long. CDR1 is WSHSY, CDR2 SAAADI, per germline. CDR3 DNA sequence: TGCGCCAGCAGTGATAGCGGGGCTAGCGTTGATACGCAGTATTTT. Encoded protein: CASSDSGASVDTQYF.

This clonotype was picked up many times. This chain joins TRBV11-2 and TRBJ2-3; a weak D match, TRBD2 (6 bases). Germline CDR1 SGHAT, CDR2 FQNNGV. The CDR3 runs to 16 residues. The V end lost 5 bases, the J end lost 2 bases, and 17 bases lay between the germline ends. The CDR3 DNA is TGTGCCAGCAGCCCGTGGGGACTCAGCCTCACAGATACGCAGTATTTT. Its translation is CASSPWGLSLTDTQYF. The whole variable domain, filled in from reference TRBV11-2 and TRBJ2-3, reads EAGVAQSPRYKIIEKRQSVAFWCNPISGHATLYWYQQILGQGPKLLIQFQNNGVVDDSQLPKDRFSAERLKGVDSTLKIQPAKLEDSAVYLCASSPWGLSLTDTQYFGPGTRLTVL.

V gene TRBV12-3 or TRBV12-4 combines with J gene TRBJ2-7; the D gene is possibly TRBD1 (7 bases). This CDR3 comprises 15 residues. V lost 6 bases and J lost 2, with 17 bases in between. Written as DNA, the CDR3 is TGTGCCAGCAGGCCCGACAGGGACTGGACCTACGAGCAGTACTTC. Protein: CASRPDRDWTYEQYF.

V is TRBV4-1 and J is TRBJ2-7; 8 bases are shared with TRBD2. CDR1 is MGHRA and CDR2 is YSYEKL in the germline V gene. J was trimmed by 3 bases and V by 0 bases; bases with no gene match: 7. The CDR3 length is 16 residues. The CDR3 sequence: CASSQDIGGGFYEQYF. The CDR3, as DNA: TGCGCCAGCAGCCAAGATATTGGCGGGGGGTTCTACGAGCAGTACTTC.

This clonotype was recorded many times. The V and J genes are TRBV3-2 and TRBJ2-3; TRBD2 is taken as the D call from the table, unchecked against the DNA. TRBV3-2 is noted as a pseudogene. This CDR3 has 17 amino acids. Written as DNA, the CDR3 is TGTGCCAGCAGCCAAGTCTCACTAGCGGGGGTGACAGATACGCAGTATTTT. This gives the protein CASSQVSLAGVTDTQYF.